The 26 T cell receptor beta chains below all came from one sample that was sequenced in a study. A single record per CDR3 protein comes from TCRdb applying MiXCR to the 5' RACE reads. The repertoire holds tens of thousands of distinct CDR3 sequences, with roughly 28% as singletons. Sequencing input: naive CD4+ T cells sorted from blood. Subset here: naive CD4+ T cells, CD4+CD45RA+CD25-. All receptors derive from a female donor with breast cancer.

The gene calls are TRBV5-1 and TRBJ2-5, with a tentative D call TRBD2 (5 bases). CDR3 length: 15 amino acids. V shed 1 base and J shed 5 bases, with 15 bases lying between them. In germline, CDR1 is SGHRS, CDR2 YFSETQ. CDR3 coding DNA: TGCGCCAGCAGCTTGAGCATGAGGGCAGAGGAGACCCAGTACTTC. Translated: CASSLSMRAEETQYF.

This clonotype was picked up a small number of times. The chain carries TRBV7-2 and TRBJ2-3; 12 bases match TRBD2. Trimming cost V 8 bases and J 6 bases; bases outside gene matches: 3. Germline-derived CDR1 and CDR2 are SGHTA and FQGNSA. This CDR3 has 13 residues. CDR3 amino acids: CASLTSGGDTQYF. The CDR3 DNA sequence: TGTGCCAGCCTGACTAGCGGGGGTGATACGCAGTATTTT.

This clonotype came up a few times. V gene TRBV18 combines with J gene TRBJ2-1; perhaps TRBD2 as D (6 bases). The ends were cut back, 3 bases at V and 5 bases at J, with 8 bases in the middle. The CDR3 sequence is 13 residues long. CDR1 is KGHSH, CDR2 LQKENI, per germline. CDR3: CASSPGGHNEQFF. CDR3 coding DNA: TGTGCCAGCTCACCGGGAGGTCACAATGAGCAGTTCTTC.

About this clonotype itself: Germline is not matched at one junction end, which may reflect a read error. The chain is built from TRBV9 and TRBJ2-3; no definite D call. The CDR3 runs 14 residues. Per the germline V gene, CDR1 is SGDLS and CDR2 is YYNGEE. CDR3 nucleotide sequence: TGTGCCAGCAGCATAGGTAGTCGCACAGATACGCGGTATTTT. Protein product: CASSIGSRTDTRYF.

This clonotype was observed a few times. The chain combines TRBV5-1 with TRBJ2-7, with D perhaps matching TRBD1 (5 bases). The CDR3 length is 18 residues. V was shortened by 4 bases and J by 3 bases, with 26 bases between the two germline ends. The germline V gene has CDR1 SGHRS and CDR2 YFSETQ. The DNA for the CDR3 is TGCGCCAGCAGCGTTGACAGCCGGTCCCCGCGGAGTTACTACGAGCAGTACTTC. It specifies CASSVDSRSPRSYYEQYF.

The chain recombines TRBV6-2 or TRBV6-3 with TRBJ2-3, with D maybe TRBD2 (5 bases). Trimming cost V 8 bases and J 2 bases, with 17 bases left between them. Looked up from germline, CDR1 is MNHEY and CDR2 is SVGEGT. The CDR3 has 15 amino acids. The CDR3 region is CASLYRGSATDTQYF. As DNA, the CDR3 is TGTGCCAGCCTTTATCGCGGGTCAGCCACAGATACGCAGTATTTT.

This clonotype came up a few times. Because the CDR3 is missing its conserved closing phenylalanine or tryptophan, this is likely a read error. CDR3 DNA sequence: TGCGCCAGCAGCCCCGGGGGGACTGAAGCTTTCCTT. Translating it yields CASSPGGTEAFL. V gene TRBV5-1 combines with J gene TRBJ1-1, with TRBD1 as a possible D gene (5 bases). The germline gives CDR1 SGHRS, CDR2 YFSETQ. Trimming removed 4 bases at V and 5 bases at J, with 9 bases between. The CDR3 has 12 amino acids.

V gene TRBV20-1 combines with J gene TRBJ2-3; 10 bases match TRBD2. The CDR3 extends over 15 amino acids. CDR1 DFQATT and CDR2 SNEGSKA come from the germline V gene (reference sequence). Trimming cost V 6 bases and J 2 bases; bases outside gene matches: 8. CDR3 residues: CSAGQGLANTDTQYF. The CDR3 DNA sequence: TGCAGTGCAGGACAGGGACTAGCGAACACAGATACGCAGTATTTT.

This clonotype was seen a few times. V usage is TRBV6-1 and J usage is TRBJ1-1; 10 bases are a match to TRBD1. V dropped 2 bases and J dropped 1; count of bases not matched to a gene: 4. This CDR3 is built from 16 residues. Germline V gives CDR1 MNHNS, CDR2 SASEGT. The CDR3 spells CASSEYGDRGNTEAFF. DNA of the CDR3: TGTGCCAGCAGTGAATACGGGGACAGGGGGAACACTGAAGCTTTCTTT.

This clonotype was observed many times. The rearrangement joins TRBV7-3 to TRBJ2-3; TRBD2 matches at 10 bases. The CDR3 loop spans 16 amino acids. J was trimmed by 3 bases and V by 2 bases; bases with no gene match: 5. Germline values: CDR1 SGHTA, CDR2 FQGTGA. CDR3 loop: CASSLVASGRTDTQYF. DNA for the CDR3: TGTGCCAGCAGCTTAGTAGCTAGCGGGAGAACAGATACGCAGTATTTT.

The gene calls are TRBV7-9 and TRBJ1-5, with 9 nucleotides matching TRBD1. The junction had 5 bases not matched to a gene; V was cut back by 7 bases and J by 4 bases. The CDR3 sequence is 14 residues long. The germline CDR1 and CDR2 sequences are SEHNR and FQNEAQ (reference sequence). The CDR3 protein is CASTNDRGNQPQHF. CDR3 DNA: TGTGCCAGCACCAATGACAGGGGGAATCAGCCCCAGCATTTT. Full variable domain (outside the CDR3, taken from reference TRBV7-9 and TRBJ1-5): DTGVSQNPRHKITKRGQNVTFRCDPISEHNRLYWYRQTLGQGPEFLTYFQNEAQLEKSRLLSDRFSAERPKGSFSTLEIQRTEQGDSAMYLCASTNDRGNQPQHFGDGTRLSIL.

Concerning this clonotype itself: Relative to the germline gene, one junction end is altered; a read error may explain this. This chain links TRBV5-1 with TRBJ2-7; D call uncertain. The CDR3 consists of 14 residues. Germline CDR1 is SGHRS and CDR2 is YFSETQ. In nucleotides, the CDR3 is TGCGCCGGCAGCTTGGATGGGTCTTCCTACGAGCAGTACTTC. Translation: CAGSLDGSSYEQYF.

This clonotype was found a few times. The chain is built from TRBV19 and TRBJ2-7; 7 nucleotides line up with TRBD1. Germline CDR1 is LNHDA and CDR2 is SQIVND (reference sequence). V lost 3 bases to trimming and J lost 2 bases; unmatched junction nucleotides: 10. CDR3 length: 16 amino acids. CDR3 sequence (DNA): TGTGCCAGTAGTATTGGGGCCGGGACAGTCACCTACGAGCAGTACTTC. Protein sequence: CASSIGAGTVTYEQYF.

The CDR3 bases are TGTGCCAGCACCCCGGGCGGGAGCCACGAGCAGTACTTC. Protein: CASTPGGSHEQYF. The rearrangement links TRBV7-9 to TRBJ2-7; 7 bases align to TRBD2. CDR3 length: 13 amino acids. V trimming: 7 bases; J trimming: 5 bases; junction bases outside the gene matches: 8. Germline V gene lookup returns CDR1 SEHNR and CDR2 FQNEAQ (reference sequence).

There are many counts of this clonotype. This rearrangement joins TRBV11-3 to TRBJ2-3; 11 nucleotides align to TRBD1. V shed 5 bases, J shed 3 bases, and the junction held 4 bases outside the gene matches. Germline loops: CDR1 SGHNT, CDR2 YENEEA. The CDR3 is 15 residues long. The CDR3 reads CASSPGDRGTDTQYF. The CDR3 DNA follows: TGTGCCAGCAGCCCAGGGGACAGGGGGACAGATACGCAGTATTTT.

The chain joins TRBV7-6 to TRBJ2-1; 8 nucleotides agree with TRBD2. Germline CDR1 is SGHVS and CDR2 is FNYEAQ. The CDR3 length is 13 residues. J was trimmed by 10 bases and V by 10 bases; bases with no gene match: 12. The chain's CDR3 is CAISHAERGEQFF. CDR3 in DNA: TGTGCCATCAGTCATGCGGAGCGGGGGGAGCAGTTCTTC.

The table lists this clonotype with a few counts. The chain couples TRBV24-1 to TRBJ1-1; possible D gene TRBD1, 6 bases. Germline V gives CDR1 KGHDR, CDR2 SFDVKD. The CDR3 spans 17 residues. Trimming removed 3 bases at V and 7 bases at J, with 23 bases between. The CDR3 DNA reads as TGTGCCACCAGTGATACCGGGGGCGGGGGCGCAAGGCGTGAAGCTTTCTTT. Translation: CATSDTGGGGARREAFF.

This clonotype was found many times. The chain is built from TRBV4-1 and TRBJ2-7; TRBD2 agrees at 7 bases. The ends lost 0 bases at V and 0 bases at J; junction bases unmatched: 5. CDR3 size: 16 residues. Germline V CDR1 and CDR2: MGHRA, YSYEKL. In nucleotides, the CDR3 is TGCGCCAGCAGCCAAGAGACTAGCAGAAACTCCTACGAGCAGTACTTC. Its translation is CASSQETSRNSYEQYF.

This clonotype was counted a few times. The J gene is TRBJ2-2, the V gene TRBV6-2 or TRBV6-3; 8 bases match TRBD1. CDR3 length: 14 residues. V lost 9 bases to trimming and J lost 4 bases; unmatched junction nucleotides: 7. CDR1 MNHEY and CDR2 SVGEGT come from the germline V gene. CDR3 in amino acids: CASRQGRTTGELFF. CDR3 DNA sequence: TGTGCCAGTCGACAGGGGCGAACCACCGGGGAGCTGTTTTTT.

There are many counts of this clonotype. This sequence joins TRBV4-1 and TRBJ2-3; TRBD1 aligns across 7 bases. Germline-derived CDR1 and CDR2 are MGHRA and YSYEKL. The ends lost 0 bases at V and 2 bases at J; junction bases unmatched: 5. The CDR3 is 16 amino acids. The DNA for the CDR3 is TGCGCCAGCAGCCAAGATCCGGGACAGCTCACAGATACGCAGTATTTT. Protein: CASSQDPGQLTDTQYF.

This clonotype was observed a handful of times. The V and J genes are TRBV12-3 or TRBV12-4 and TRBJ2-3, with a weak D call TRBD2 (6 bases). V was shortened by 4 bases and J by 1 base, with 15 bases between the two germline ends. The CDR3 length is 16 residues. The CDR3 here is CASSSLFREGTDTQYF. The CDR3 bases are TGTGCCAGCAGTTCCTTATTTAGGGAGGGCACAGATACGCAGTATTTT.

CDR3 sequence: CASTRDRANNEQFF. DNA of the CDR3: TGTGCCAGCACCCGGGACAGGGCTAACAATGAGCAGTTCTTC. The rearrangement links TRBV6-5 to TRBJ2-1, with 9 bases that match TRBD1. This CDR3 has 14 residues. J lost 5 bases, V lost 7 bases, and 6 bases had no gene match. Germline values: CDR1 MNHEY, CDR2 SVGAGI.

The J gene is TRBJ1-2, the V gene TRBV20-1; D perhaps matches TRBD1 (5 bases). Germline V gene data show CDR1 as DFQATT and CDR2 as SNEGSKA (reference sequence). There are 14 residues in the CDR3. V lost 6 bases and J 4 bases, leaving 18 bases between the germline ends. The CDR3: CSARETGGTYGYTF. Here the CDR3 DNA reads TGCAGTGCCCGTGAAACGGGCGGGACCTATGGCTACACCTTC.

V usage is TRBV7-2 and J usage is TRBJ1-2, with D uncertain. This CDR3 region has 13 residues. Germline lookup yields CDR1 SGHTA and CDR2 FQGNSA. The germline V and J ends were trimmed by 5 bases and 6 bases, with 13 bases remaining between them. The CDR3 loop is CASSVRGAHGYTF. CDR3 coding DNA: TGTGCCAGCAGCGTCCGGGGTGCCCATGGCTACACCTTC.

This clonotype turned up a few times. The V gene is TRBV3-1, the J gene TRBJ2-2, with D perhaps TRBD2 (5 bases). Trimming left V 5 bases short and J 0 bases short, with 10 bases between. The CDR3 is made up of 15 amino acids. CDR1 and CDR2 (germline): LGHDT, YNNKEL (reference sequence). The DNA of the CDR3 is TGTGCCAGCAGCTGGAGGACCGCGAACACCGGGGAGCTGTTTTTT. Translated: CASSWRTANTGELFF.

This chain connects TRBV18 to TRBJ1-1; no reliable D call. Trimming pared 5 bases from V and 3 bases from J, leaving 10 bases between. The CDR3 totals 13 residues. Germline V gene lookup returns CDR1 KGHSH and CDR2 LQKENI. The CDR3 loop reads CASSTTEDTEAFF. The CDR3 nucleotides read TGTGCCAGCTCAACTACAGAGGACACTGAAGCTTTCTTT. The variable domain in full, completed from reference TRBV18 and TRBJ1-1, reads NAGVMQNPRHLVRRRGQEARLRCSPMKGHSHVYWYRQLPEEGLKFMVYLQKENIIDESGMPKERFSAEFPKEGPSILRIQQVVRGDSAAYFCASSTTEDTEAFFGQGTRLTVV.